Below, one T cell receptor (beta chain) is given with its context. Its antigen is as yet unknown. Researchers used 3500 ng of total RNA for each TCR library. After re-calling the 5' RACE reads, TCRdb lists one entry per CDR3 protein, DNA absent. The ten top clones account for around 6.8%, within a sample of approximately 160,000 distinct CDR3 sequences. These data come from a study of monozygotic twins with inflammatory bowel disease. CDR1 is SGDLS, CDR2 YYNGEE, per germline. The CDR3 runs to 12 residues. General study results and limits: The study found lower TCRbeta diversity (inverse Simpson) in IBD patients than in healthy co-twins. Between concordant and discordant twins, repertoire similarity failed to differ, a result that limited power may explain. IBD patients exhibited fewer clonotypes shared with other individuals than healthy twins, particularly with disease activity.

The chain employs TRBV9 and TRBJ2-1. The sequence derives from a human donor with ulcerative colitis or Crohn's disease, or a healthy co-twin of an affected twin (not recorded which). Material: blood. CDR3 amino acids: CASSAYDSEQFF.